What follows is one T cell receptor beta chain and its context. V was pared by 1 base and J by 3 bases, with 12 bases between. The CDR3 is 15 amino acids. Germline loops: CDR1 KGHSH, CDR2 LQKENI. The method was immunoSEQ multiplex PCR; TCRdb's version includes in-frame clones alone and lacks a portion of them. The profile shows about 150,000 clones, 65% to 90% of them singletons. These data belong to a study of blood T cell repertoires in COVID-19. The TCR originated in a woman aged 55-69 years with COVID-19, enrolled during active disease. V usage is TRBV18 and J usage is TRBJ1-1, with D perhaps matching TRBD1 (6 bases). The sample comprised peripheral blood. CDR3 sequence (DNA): TGTGCCAGCTCACCACGGGCAGGGGAGTACACTGAAGCTTTCTTT. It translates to CASSPRAGEYTEAFF. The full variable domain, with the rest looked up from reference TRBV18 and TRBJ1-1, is NAGVMQNPRHLVRRRGQEARLRCSPMKGHSHVYWYRQLPEEGLKFMVYLQKENIIDESGMPKERFSAEFPKEGPSILRIQQVVRGDSAAYFCASSPRAGEYTEAFFGQGTRLTVV.